A single sample gave rise to the 7 T cell receptor beta chains below, sequenced in a study of blood T cell repertoires in COVID-19. Clones were sequenced by immunoSEQ multiplex PCR, and TCRdb holds only the in-frame ones, with some missing. Of more than 200,000 clones listed, roughly 84% are singletons. Sequenced: PBMCs or T cells enriched from blood (not recorded which). The receptors were sampled from a man aged 25 to 40 in a cohort exposed to, infected with or recovered from COVID-19 (not recorded which).

The count of this clone is one. The V call is TRBV27, the J call TRBJ2-7; a weak D match, TRBD1 (5 bases). The CDR3 spans 12 residues. The germline V and J ends were trimmed by 6 bases and 5 bases, with 11 bases remaining between them. Germline-derived CDR1 and CDR2 are MNHEY and SMNVEV (reference sequence). The CDR3 reads CASRTVGNEQYF. The CDR3 nucleotides read TGTGCCAGCAGGACAGTGGGGAACGAGCAGTACTTC.

The CDR3 reads CASSENNNNQPQHF. The CDR3 coding sequence is TGTGCCAGCAGTGAGAACAACAACAATCAGCCCCAGCATTTT. The V and J genes are TRBV6-1 and TRBJ1-5; D gene uncertain. Trimming took off 3 bases at V and 3 bases at J, with 9 bases between the two ends. Germline V lookup: CDR1 MNHNS, CDR2 SASEGT. The CDR3 consists of 14 residues.

The chain carries TRBV19 and TRBJ2-7; no clear D. The germline V gene has CDR1 LNHDA and CDR2 SQIVND (reference sequence). Deletions cut 9 bases from V and 2 bases from J, with 11 bases between. The CDR3 runs 12 residues. This CDR3 is CASSGPTYEQYF. The CDR3 bases are TGTGCCAGCAGTGGGCCGACCTACGAGCAGTACTTC.

This clone was detected a few times. J is TRBJ2-7 and V is TRBV5-1, with D perhaps TRBD2 (5 bases). CDR3 size: 13 residues. The V gene's germline CDR1 is SGHRS and CDR2 YFSETQ. With 5 bases removed from V and 1 base from J, the gap between germline ends came to 10 bases. CDR3 nucleotides: TGCGCCAGCAGGAGGGCCGGGTCCTACGAGCAGTACTTC. Translating gives CASRRAGSYEQYF.

The chain joins TRBV4-1 to TRBJ2-7; the match to TRBD1 covers 9 bases. The CDR3 has 14 residues. Losses at the gene ends were 5 bases for V and 6 bases for J; bases not matched to a gene: 8. Germline V gene lookup returns CDR1 MGHRA and CDR2 YSYEKL. As DNA, the CDR3 is TGCGCCAGCAGCGAGGGACAGGGTTCGAGCGAGCAGTACTTC. This codes for CASSEGQGSSEQYF.

J is TRBJ2-1 and V is TRBV2; TRBD2 might be the D (6 bases). V was pared by 8 bases and J by 7 bases, with 21 bases between. The CDR3 totals 15 residues. Per the germline V gene, CDR1 is SNHLY and CDR2 is FYNNEI. The CDR3: CASQVGGRVGNEQFF. The CDR3 DNA follows: TGTGCCAGCCAAGTGGGGGGAAGGGTCGGTAATGAGCAGTTCTTC.

This clone occurred a few times. The rearrangement uses TRBV29-1 and TRBJ2-7; maybe TRBD2 (5 bases). Germline V gene sequence: CDR1 SQVTM, CDR2 ANQGSEA. The V end lost 1 base, the J end lost 0 bases, and 13 bases lay between the germline ends. This CDR3 region has 15 residues. CDR3 sequence reads: CSVEGGSDASYEQYF. The CDR3, as DNA: TGCAGCGTTGAAGGGGGTAGCGATGCCTCCTACGAGCAGTACTTC.